The TCR beta chain under discussion was sequenced for a study of shared clonotypes between healthy human individuals. General study findings and limits: The genetic and exposure-history diversity represented was limited by few donors.

In the case of this clone: Its antigen is currently unknown.

The method was immunoSEQ multiplex PCR; TCRdb's version includes in-frame clones alone and lacks a portion of them. Here the sample spans millions of clones, 85% to 95% being singletons. Germline trimming cut 8 bases from V and 3 bases from J; bases unmatched to any gene: 6. Germline V CDR1 and CDR2: MNHEY, SVGAGI. The CDR3 covers 14 residues. The rearrangement links TRBV6-5 to TRBJ1-5, with 8 nucleotides matching TRBD1. Sequenced input: naive CD4+ T cells sorted from blood. Subset noted: CD45RA+ positively selected. This clonotype was sampled from a man aged 18 to 30 in good health. CDR3 loop: CASRAGGFNQPQHF. The DNA for the CDR3 is TGTGCCAGCCGAGCAGGGGGCTTCAATCAGCCCCAGCATTTT.